A selection of T cell receptor beta chains follows, all from one sample in a study of blood T cell repertoires in COVID-19. Here immunoSEQ multiplex PCR was the method, and the copy in TCRdb shows in-frame clones only, minus some. The data hold over 600,000 clones, with around 89% observed a single time. The specimen sequenced was peripheral blood. These receptors came from a woman younger than 30 with acute or convalescent COVID-19. Both conserved end residues are part of each CDR3. Each record gives: CDR3 DNA, CDR3 protein, J gene, D gene, clone size, V gene. A D gene is named only where the DNA matches it firmly. Expanded clones get a size class; other rows say once, few or many, or leave the size out.

DNA: TGTGCCAGTAGTATTCCCCGGACAGGGAACTATGGCTACACCTTC
CDR3: CASSIPRTGNYGYTF
J: TRBJ1-2
D: TRBD1
size: once
V: TRBV19

DNA: TGTGCCAGCAGACAACAGGGGAGTAGTACAGATACGCAGTATTTT
CDR3: CASRQQGSSTDTQYF
J: TRBJ2-3
D: TRBD1
size: NA
V: TRBV14

DNA: TGTGCCAGCAGCGGGACTTGGAGCTCCTACGAGCAGTACTTC
CDR3: CASSGTWSSYEQYF
J: TRBJ2-7
D: NA
size: NA
V: TRBV9

DNA: TGTGCCTGGAGTGTGAGGGTCGACTATGGCTACACCTTC
CDR3: CAWSVRVDYGYTF
J: TRBJ1-2
D: NA
size: NA
V: TRBV30

DNA: TGCGCCAGCAAAGGGGGCGGTTCACCCCTCCACTTT
CDR3: CASKGGGSPLHF
J: TRBJ1-6
D: TRBD1
size: NA
V: TRBV5-1

DNA: TGCGCCAGCAGCCAAGATCAATCAACAGGGATCGAGCAGTACTTC
CDR3: CASSQDQSTGIEQYF
J: TRBJ2-7
D: NA
size: NA
V: TRBV4-3

DNA: TGTGCCAGTAGTCCGGCCTCAGCGGCGAACACTGAAGCTTTCTTT
CDR3: CASSPASAANTEAFF
J: TRBJ1-1
D: NA
size: NA
V: TRBV19

DNA: TGTGCCAGCTCACCTTCCCCGTGGACAGTGAACACCGGGGAGCTGTTTTTT
CDR3: CASSPSPWTVNTGELFF
J: TRBJ2-2
D: NA
size: NA
V: TRBV18

DNA: TGTGCCAGCAGTCTGGGCGGCGGGGGGCCGAGCACAGATACGCAGTATTTT
CDR3: CASSLGGGGPSTDTQYF
J: TRBJ2-3
D: TRBD2
size: NA
V: TRBV27

DNA: TGTGCCAGCAGCTCTAGCGGGGGGGTAGCCAAAAACATTCAGTACTTC
CDR3: CASSSSGGVAKNIQYF
J: TRBJ2-4
D: TRBD2
size: NA
V: TRBV7-2

DNA: TGTGCCAGCAGCTTAGGGGCAGGGGGCACTGAAGCTTTCTTT
CDR3: CASSLGAGGTEAFF
J: TRBJ1-1
D: TRBD1
size: NA
V: TRBV7-2

DNA: TGTGCCAGCAGCTACAGCACAGGGGCCTCCTATGGCTACACCTTC
CDR3: CASSYSTGASYGYTF
J: TRBJ1-2
D: TRBD1
size: NA
V: TRBV7-9

DNA: TGTGCCAGCAGAACAGTGAACCCCTCAGTAAATGAAAAACTGTTTTTT
CDR3: CASRTVNPSVNEKLFF
J: TRBJ1-4
D: NA
size: NA
V: TRBV27

DNA: TGTGCCAGCAGCTTAGAAAGGGGGGGACAGGGGTTCCATCAGCCCCAGCATTTT
CDR3: CASSLERGGQGFHQPQHF
J: TRBJ1-5
D: TRBD1
size: NA
V: TRBV11-3

DNA: TGTGCCAGCAGCCAATGGCTAGCGGGGAACACAGATACGCAGTATTTT
CDR3: CASSQWLAGNTDTQYF
J: TRBJ2-3
D: TRBD2
size: once
V: TRBV3-1/TRBV3-2

DNA: TGTGCCAGCTCACCATCAGCCGGGACTAGCGGCTACGAGCAGTACTTC
CDR3: CASSPSAGTSGYEQYF
J: TRBJ2-7
D: TRBD2
size: NA
V: TRBV18

DNA: TGTGCCAGCAGTGAAGGGACAGGGGGCGGAGAGACCCAGTACTTC
CDR3: CASSEGTGGGETQYF
J: TRBJ2-5
D: TRBD1
size: NA
V: TRBV6-1

DNA: TGTGCCAGCAGCCGGGGACTAGCCAACAATGAGCAGTTCTTC
CDR3: CASSRGLANNEQFF
J: TRBJ2-1
D: TRBD2
size: NA
V: TRBV9

DNA: TGTGCCTGGACCCAAAACCGGGACATCACCTTC
CDR3: CAWTQNRDITF
J: TRBJ1-2
D: NA
size: few
V: TRBV30

DNA: TGTGCCAGCTCACCAAATCGGGTACCGACAGGGGGATCCTACGAGCAGTACTTC
CDR3: CASSPNRVPTGGSYEQYF
J: TRBJ2-7
D: TRBD1
size: once
V: TRBV18

DNA: TGTGCCAGCAGCTTAGATTCGGGGACAGGGATTTATGGCTACACCTTC
CDR3: CASSLDSGTGIYGYTF
J: TRBJ1-2
D: TRBD1
size: NA
V: TRBV7-2

DNA: TGTGCCAGCAGTTCCGGACAGGGGTATGGCTACACCTTC
CDR3: CASSSGQGYGYTF
J: TRBJ1-2
D: TRBD1
size: NA
V: TRBV6-5

DNA: TGTGCCAGCAGTCCCGGGGCAGGGGGTTCGAAAGATACGCAGTATTTT
CDR3: CASSPGAGGSKDTQYF
J: TRBJ2-3
D: TRBD1
size: once
V: TRBV27

DNA: TGTGCCAGCTCGTACTTACAGGGAACTAATGAAAAACTGTTTTTT
CDR3: CASSYLQGTNEKLFF
J: TRBJ1-4
D: NA
size: NA
V: TRBV18

DNA: TGTGCCAGCAGCCCCAATCCGGGACAGGGATTCAGCACAGATACGCAGTATTTT
CDR3: CASSPNPGQGFSTDTQYF
J: TRBJ2-3
D: TRBD1
size: NA
V: TRBV9

DNA: TGTGCCAGCAGCTCGGTGGTTGCGGAGACCCAGTACTTC
CDR3: CASSSVVAETQYF
J: TRBJ2-5
D: NA
size: NA
V: TRBV5-8